This TCR beta chain was captured in a study of T cells after posttransplantation cyclophosphamide (TCRdb year 2016). Context from the whole study: Using TRB sequencing, the study followed how the T cell repertoire rebuilt after myeloablative bone marrow transplantation with posttransplantation cyclophosphamide given as GVHD prophylaxis. Blood from all 30 or so PTCy patients with 1-year posttransplant specimens was subjected to TRB sequencing. Public TRB sequences were searched against a database of over 3,600 sequences associated with responses to pathogens, tumor antigens, self-antigens and alloantigens. In 3 patients, up to 3 additional blood samples taken between 2 and 5.2 years after transplant also underwent TRB sequencing, as did pretransplant blood from a handful of patients. Samples from 35 PTCy-treated patients, along with samples from around 16 of their related bone marrow donors, underwent antigen receptor sequencing. Because TRA and TRB clonality correlated tightly in 9 samples, the subsequent TCR analyses were limited to TRB only.

TRB sequencing used genomic DNA with the immunoSEQ assay at survey resolution or the hsTCRB kit. Per the source publication's procedure: Initial read processing used immunoSEQ software, and repertoire analyses used the LymphoSeq R package. Clonality was computed as 1 minus normalized Shannon entropy, and a Gini coefficient was also calculated for each TRB dataset. Phenotypes of unsorted samples were inferred by mapping TRB sequences from sorted subsets of the recipient or donor onto unsorted samples of the same recipient. Imported from immuneACCESS, the table was reduced by TCRdb to in-frame sequences with V and J called. These copies leave out some clones; in studies compared against another copy, an unresolved V gene accounts for under half, and the cause of the remainder is not known. V and J calls and clone size are copied from that table; D and trimming were computed from the DNA. The sample table lists approximately 50,000 clones, approximately 94% of them with a count of one. Jointly, the top ten make up roughly 3.1% of the sample.

As concerns this clone: Its antigen has not been determined. No much larger clone exists at a distance of one base, and base qualities are not known.

Overall results and qualifications from the work: Donor-recipient similarity was low at 1-2 months but rose over the first year, and later blood repertoires were often dominated by donor CD8+ memory clones. The TRB repertoires of T cells infiltrating skin or the GI tract showed only limited overlap with the TRB repertoires found in blood. Across a few dozen patients, TRB clonality was highly associated with recipient CMV seropositivity and CMV reactivation, and diversity in PTCy patients was similar to diversity in CNI/methotrexate controls.

V ends up 4 bases short and J 9 bases short, with an unmatched junction base count of 7. From the cysteine up to the phenylalanine, the CDR3 has a length of 16 residues. Here the CDR3 DNA is all that survives: 48 bases in frame from base 1. Based on the germline V gene (reference sequence), the CDR1 and CDR2 sequences are MNHEY and SMNVEV. Related bone marrow donors provided peripheral blood samples on the day of marrow donation. Peripheral blood and bone marrow mononuclear cells were isolated by Ficoll-Hypaque density centrifugation and cryopreserved. The sequenced sample was PBMCs. The receptor's source is a woman in her thirties in good health and a related stem cell transplant donor. The V and J genes are TRBV27 and TRBJ2-1; TRBD2 aligns with 15 central bases. The CDR3 protein is CASSSGLAGGPGEQFF. The DNA sequence is given as TGTGCCAGCAGTTCCGGACTAGCGGGGGGGCCTGGTGAGCAGTTCTTC.